This T cell receptor beta chain derives from a study of T cell responses to AZD1222 COVID-19 vaccine (dated by TCRdb to the early 2020s). Turning to the overall study: AZD1222 recipients whose second dose came at about 4 weeks and those whose second dose came at about 12 weeks were combined into one group, since spike-specific TCR depth and breadth did not differ between the two schedules. Trial participants were enrolled into age subgroups of 18-55, 56-69 and 70-plus years, which contained around 150, 28 and 57 TCR-sequenced participants, respectively. TCR sequencing covered over 230 trial participants: 207 given two doses of AZD1222 and approximately 26 given two doses of MenACWY control vaccine. The paper's findings and limits, for the study overall: Reportedly, close to half of the unique spike-specific TCRs recognized epitopes lying outside the regions that are mutated in the B.1.351 and B.1.1.7 variants. Participants were mostly white British and included more females than males, and it was suggested by the authors that clonal diversity may have been underestimated. No day 14 peak-response samples were available, so repertoires were characterized only after the peak T cell response. Conclusions about previously exposed vaccinees are limited, since just five or six AZD1222 recipients were seropositive for SARS-CoV-2 at baseline. A significant rise in spike-specific TCR breadth and depth was observed after two AZD1222 doses relative to day 0 and relative to MenACWY recipients. CD4 TCRs associated with the vaccine covered the entire spike protein, and the dominant responses were in regions 160-218 and 743-854. In the small 56-69-year group, the increase in depth fell short of significance, most likely because of low power.

On this clone itself: There is no known antigen for this receptor. The record has no base qualities; no much larger clone is one base away.

The sample's time point label, decoded: baseline before first vaccination. The vaccinee samples were drawn from two UK trials, COV001 and COV002, one of which was a single-blind randomized controlled phase 2/3 trial testing AZD1222 (ChAdOx1 nCoV-19) in healthy adults. Trial participant PBMC samples were collected at day 0 and day 28 after the second dose for TCRbeta chain sequencing. Including the terminal cysteine and phenylalanine, the CDR3 comprises 14 residues. Only the CDR3 portion is preserved as DNA: 42 bases, with reading frame beginning at the first base. V sheds 3 bases and J sheds 1 base, leaving 10 bases between their ends. The CDR1 and CDR2 encoded by the germline V gene are SQVTM and ANQGSEA. The CDR3 regions of human TCRbeta chains were analyzed by immunosequencing. Regarding the original processing steps: TCRs in the repertoires were compared against a reference library of SARS-CoV-2-specific TCRs that had been generated with the MIRA antigen-specificity platform. Breadth was defined as the fraction of unique TCRs that were SARS-CoV-2-associated, and depth was defined as the fraction of total T cells that were SARS-CoV-2-associated. Using the MIRA data, each spike-specific TCR was mapped to the spike region that the TCR reacts to and placed in a CD4 or CD8 class. Log10-transformed breadth and depth values were compared by one-way ANOVA with Sidak's multiple comparisons tests. TCRdb took this table from immuneACCESS and kept in-frame rearrangements with V and J called. Such tables lack part of the clones; where checked against another copy, unresolved V genes explain under half of the gap, and the rest is unexplained. The DNA gave D and trimming, while V, J and clone size come from that table. The sample table holds 100,000 to 150,000 clones, of which about nine tenths were seen once. Less than 9% of the sample is taken by the ten largest.

The TCR was taken from an adult in good health. Sequences were derived from peripheral blood, sampled on day 0 of AZD1222 vaccination. The V and J segments used are TRBV29-1 and TRBJ2-1; the D gene is perhaps TRBD2, from 6 matching bases. The sequence in DNA is TGCAGCGTTGACCGGGGGACGTCCTACAATGAGCAGTTCTTC. Its product reads: CSVDRGTSYNEQFF.